These 32 T cell receptor beta chains were all obtained from the same sample, sequenced in a study of Graves' ophthalmopathy and Graves' hyperthyroidism. Amplification of TCR beta CDR3 regions used RNA transcripts. First-round RT-PCR employed HTBI primers, with a second-round multiplex PCR after it. TCRdb ran MiXCR on the multiplex PCR reads and lists one entry per CDR3 protein. The sample contains hundreds of thousands of distinct CDR3 sequences, 22% of which appear only once. Sequencing was carried out using peripheral blood. All receptors derive from a woman aged 18 to 35 with stable Graves' hyperthyroidism. Some clones in this sample may be carry-over from other donors' samples.

This chain connects TRBV7-8 to TRBJ2-5; TRBD1 aligns across 7 bases. The V gene's germline CDR1 is SGHVS and CDR2 FQNEAQ. This CDR3 is 13 amino acids long. The V segment lost 6 bases and the J segment 5 bases; nucleotides outside the gene matches: 6. As DNA, the CDR3 is TGTGCCAGCAGACAGACAGGGCCGGAGACCCAGTACTTC. This translates into CASRQTGPETQYF.

This clonotype was seen a handful of times. This chain connects TRBV6-5 to TRBJ2-3, with D hard to call. Germline CDR1 is MNHEY and CDR2 is SVGAGI. V was clipped by 4 bases and J by 0 bases, with 5 bases between them. The CDR3 spans 13 residues. CDR3 sequence: CASSLGSTDTQYF. Here the CDR3 DNA reads TGTGCCAGCAGTTTAGGAAGCACAGATACGCAGTATTTT.

In this sample, this clonotype turned up many times. The chain carries TRBV28 and TRBJ2-5, with 7 nucleotides matching TRBD2. V shed 4 bases, J shed 4 bases, and the junction held 12 bases outside the gene matches. The CDR3 extends over 16 amino acids. CDR1 is MDHEN, CDR2 SYDVKM, per germline. The CDR3, as DNA: TGTGCCAGCAGTTACTCGGGGGGTTGGGATGGAGAGACCCAGTACTTC. Amino acids: CASSYSGGWDGETQYF.

This clonotype was detected many times. The chain combines TRBV20-1 with TRBJ2-4, with D perhaps matching TRBD1 or TRBD2 (5 bases each). V was trimmed by 2 bases and J by 6 bases, leaving 14 bases between them. CDR1 is DFQATT, CDR2 SNEGSKA, per germline (reference sequence). The CDR3 length is 14 residues. Here the CDR3 reads CSARSTRGVNIQYF. CDR3 sequence (DNA): TGCAGTGCTAGAAGCACAAGGGGAGTAAACATTCAGTACTTC.

This clonotype has only a few counts. V usage is TRBV12-3 or TRBV12-4 and J usage is TRBJ2-7; D call uncertain. The CDR3 is made up of 15 amino acids. Trimming cost V 4 bases and J 2 bases, with 15 bases left between them. In nucleotides, the CDR3 is TGTGCCAGCAGTTGGAGCAGCAATACCCCCTACGAGCAGTACTTC. It specifies CASSWSSNTPYEQYF.

Points on this clonotype: This clone may be a read error of a much larger clone one base away. The chain couples TRBV11-1 to TRBJ2-5; D may be TRBD1 (5 bases). Trimming left V 6 bases short and J 8 bases short, with 16 bases between. The germline V gene has CDR1 SGHAT and CDR2 FQDESV (reference sequence). This CDR3 region has 13 residues. The CDR3 DNA reads TGTGCCAGCAGATCAGACAGTAGAGATACCCAGTACTTC. It encodes CASRSDSRDTQYF.

This chain uses TRBV20-1 with TRBJ2-7, with TRBD1 matching 7 bases. This CDR3 region has 15 residues. V shed 6 bases and J 5 bases; nucleotides not matched to a gene: 16. Per the germline V gene, CDR1 is DFQATT and CDR2 is SNEGSKA (reference sequence). The chain's CDR3 is CSANERQGRFNEQYF. Here the CDR3 DNA reads TGCAGTGCAAACGAGAGACAGGGTCGATTTAACGAGCAGTACTTC.

In this sample, this clonotype turned up a few times. The rearrangement joins TRBV6-1 to TRBJ2-5, with 8 bases identical to TRBD2. The CDR3 runs 16 residues. V shed 4 bases, J shed 3 bases, and the junction held 10 bases outside the gene matches. Germline-derived CDR1 and CDR2 are MNHNS and SASEGT. The CDR3 is CASSGGPGTSKETQYF. Here the CDR3 DNA reads TGTGCCAGCAGTGGGGGTCCCGGGACTAGTAAAGAGACCCAGTACTTC.

The gene calls are TRBV12-3 or TRBV12-4 and TRBJ2-5, with D tentatively TRBD1 (6 bases). The ends were cut back, 5 bases at V and 1 base at J, with 8 bases in the middle. The CDR3 is made up of 13 amino acids. CDR3 coding DNA: TGTGCCAGCAGTAAGGGGGTCCAAGAGACCCAGTACTTC. Protein product: CASSKGVQETQYF.

This clonotype has at least ten counts. V and J are TRBV14 and TRBJ1-6, with 7 bases lining up with TRBD1. This CDR3 is built from 14 residues. Germline V gene lookup returns CDR1 SGHDN and CDR2 FVKESK. The V and J ends lost 0 bases and 11 bases, in that order; junction bases with no gene match: 4. The chain's CDR3 is CASSQEAGGTPLHF. CDR3 DNA sequence: TGTGCCAGCAGCCAAGAGGCAGGGGGGACACCCCTCCACTTT.

Ten or more counts support this clonotype. J is TRBJ2-7 and V is TRBV19, with D unresolved. V dropped 3 bases and J dropped 5 bases, with 11 bases sitting between them. Germline lookup yields CDR1 LNHDA and CDR2 SQIVND (reference sequence). The CDR3 length is 13 residues. CDR3 region: CASSIYDFDEQYF. The CDR3 nucleotides are TGTGCCAGTAGTATCTACGATTTCGACGAGCAGTACTTC.

This sequence joins TRBV4-1 and TRBJ2-2, with 8 bases fitting TRBD2. V shed 4 bases and J 1 base; nucleotides not matched to a gene: 2. The germline V gene encodes CDR1 MGHRA and CDR2 YSYEKL. The CDR3 runs to 15 residues. DNA for the CDR3: TGCGCCAGCAGCCCTAGCGGGCAGAACACCGGGGAGCTGTTTTTT. Translated: CASSPSGQNTGELFF.

In the case of this clonotype: A much bigger clone sits one base away, suggesting this may be a read error. The conserved phenylalanine or tryptophan normally closing the CDR3 is absent here, so this likely arose from a read error. The V and J genes are TRBV7-4 and TRBJ1-2; 7 bases are shared with TRBD1. CDR1 and CDR2 from the germline V gene are SGHVT and SQSDAQ. This CDR3 has 15 amino acids. V lost 6 bases to trimming and J lost 5 bases; unmatched junction nucleotides: 12. CDR3 sequence: CASSRRQGGHYGYTV. CDR3 DNA: TGTGCCAGCAGTCGTAGACAGGGAGGTCATTATGGCTACACCGTC.

Comments on this clonotype: This may stem from a read error, because a much larger clone lies one nucleotide away. This CDR3 fails to terminate in the conserved phenylalanine or tryptophan, so it likely reflects a read error. The chain recombines TRBV20-1 with TRBJ2-2; D is possibly TRBD2 (6 bases). The CDR3 has 15 residues. CDR1 is DFQATT and CDR2 is SNEGSKA in the germline V gene (reference sequence). Trimming stripped 4 bases from V and 6 bases from J, with 18 bases between. The CDR3 loop is CSATTTSSFSGELFL. The DNA of the CDR3 is TGCAGTGCTACAACGACTAGTAGTTTTTCCGGGGAGCTGTTTCTT.

This clonotype was counted many times. The chain has TRBV13 and TRBJ1-2, with no clear D. CDR3 size: 13 residues. Trimming removed 5 bases from V and 5 bases from J, with 12 bases in between. The germline V gene has CDR1 PRHDT and CDR2 FYEKMQ (reference sequence). CDR3 loop: CASSLTVGYGYTF. The CDR3 coding sequence is TGTGCCAGCAGCCTTACGGTGGGGTATGGCTACACCTTC.

This clonotype was seen a handful of times. An end of the junction does not agree with germline; a read error may underlie this. V is TRBV7-2 and J is TRBJ2-5, with 12 bases matching TRBD1. The CDR3 length is 15 residues. CDR1 and CDR2 from the germline V gene are SGHTA and FQGNSA. This CDR3 reads CASSTGTGGMETQHF. Here the CDR3 DNA reads TGTGCCAGCAGCACCGGGACAGGGGGCATGGAGACCCAGCACTTC.

The rearrangement joins TRBV11-3 to TRBJ1-6, with 9 bases that match TRBD1. Trimming removed 5 bases from V and 9 bases from J; junction bases left unmatched: 14. CDR1 and CDR2 from the germline V gene are SGHNT and YENEEA. The CDR3 has 17 amino acids. CDR3 sequence (DNA): TGTGCCAGCAGCCCATTACCGGGACAGGGATACGGTTCACCCCTCCACTTT. Its protein is CASSPLPGQGYGSPLHF.

This clonotype has at least ten counts. The chain recombines TRBV7-6 with TRBJ1-1, with a possible D match to TRBD1 (5 bases). The CDR3 runs to 16 residues. Trimming took off 5 bases at V and 0 bases at J, with 16 bases between the two ends. CDR1 and CDR2 from the germline V gene are SGHVS and FNYEAQ. CDR3 bases: TGTGCCAGCAGCACTTGGAGCCAAGGGGTGAACACTGAAGCTTTCTTT. This gives the protein CASSTWSQGVNTEAFF.

The CDR3 region is CASSPPGQQTSGYTF. The CDR3 DNA sequence: TGTGCCAGCTCACCCCCGGGACAGCAAACCTCCGGCTACACCTTC. The V and J genes are TRBV18 and TRBJ1-2; 7 bases are a match to TRBD1. The CDR3 has 15 residues. V shed 3 bases and J 8 bases; nucleotides not matched to a gene: 12. From germline, CDR1 is KGHSH and CDR2 LQKENI.

There are many counts of this clonotype. The genes are TRBV6-5 and TRBJ1-2; D not certain. The germline V gene encodes CDR1 MNHEY and CDR2 SVGAGI. With 0 bases removed from V and 6 bases from J, the gap between germline ends came to 11 bases. CDR3 length: 14 amino acids. The CDR3 loop reads CASSYSSFGDGYTF. The CDR3 nucleotides are TGTGCCAGCAGTTACTCGAGTTTTGGGGATGGCTACACCTTC.

This clonotype occurred many times. The rearrangement joins TRBV20-1 to TRBJ2-5; D gene unclear. The V gene's germline CDR1 is DFQATT and CDR2 SNEGSKA (reference sequence). The CDR3 extends over 12 amino acids. V gave up 1 base and J gave up 5 bases, with 8 bases separating them. CDR3 amino acids: CSARGSFETQYF. CDR3 sequence (DNA): TGCAGTGCTAGAGGAAGCTTCGAGACCCAGTACTTC.

This clonotype was seen ten or more times. The chain recombines TRBV27 with TRBJ1-1; no firm D call. V gave up 8 bases and J gave up 11 bases, with 24 bases separating them. Germline V gives CDR1 MNHEY, CDR2 SMNVEV (reference sequence). The CDR3 consists of 14 residues. CDR3 protein: CASAHASQEDRAFF. CDR3 DNA: TGTGCCAGCGCTCACGCTAGTCAAGAGGATCGTGCTTTCTTT.

J is TRBJ2-7 and V is TRBV7-2; 8 bases map to TRBD1. The V segment lost 4 bases and the J segment 5 bases; nucleotides outside the gene matches: 7. CDR3 size: 14 residues. Germline CDR1 and CDR2: SGHTA and FQGNSA. CDR3 region: CASSSDRGRNEQYF. The CDR3 region has the DNA TGTGCCAGCAGCTCAGACAGGGGAAGGAACGAGCAGTACTTC.

This clonotype was recorded many times. V gene TRBV6-1 combines with J gene TRBJ1-2, with D unresolved. V was pared by 1 base and J by 9 bases, with 15 bases between. The germline CDR1 and CDR2 sequences are MNHNS and SASEGT. CDR3 length equals 14 residues. CDR3 amino acids: CASSEGPRIRSYTF. The DNA of the CDR3 is TGTGCCAGCAGTGAAGGACCGAGGATTCGAAGCTACACCTTC.

This clonotype appeared a few times. The chain employs TRBV5-1 and TRBJ1-1; 7 nucleotides agree with TRBD1. Germline CDR1 is SGHRS and CDR2 is YFSETQ. This CDR3 is 13 amino acids long. Unmatched junction bases numbered 4, after V lost 6 bases and J lost 2 bases. The chain's CDR3 is CASKDRINTEAFF. The CDR3, as DNA: TGCGCCAGCAAGGACAGGATAAACACTGAAGCTTTCTTT.

V and J are TRBV9 and TRBJ1-2, with unresolved D. Germline assignment: CDR1 SGDLS and CDR2 YYNGEE. The CDR3 length is 15 residues. V was trimmed by 0 bases and J by 3 bases, leaving 12 bases between them. The CDR3 loop reads CASSVDPAPYYGYTF. The CDR3 nucleotides are TGTGCCAGCAGCGTAGACCCGGCCCCGTACTATGGCTACACCTTC.

This clonotype was seen many times. V gene TRBV11-2 combines with J gene TRBJ1-2; 7 bases are shared with TRBD1. V lost 5 bases, J lost 6 bases, and 6 bases stayed unmatched. The CDR3 loop spans 13 amino acids. In germline, CDR1 is SGHAT, CDR2 FQNNGV. In DNA, the CDR3 is TGTGCCAGCAGCCCGACAGGGATCGATGGCTACACCTTC. Translated, it gives CASSPTGIDGYTF.

This clonotype was seen a few times. The gene calls are TRBV4-1 and TRBJ1-1, with 10 nucleotides matching TRBD1. V lost 5 bases, J lost 0 bases, and 6 bases stayed unmatched. This CDR3 spans 16 amino acids. Germline V lookup: CDR1 MGHRA, CDR2 YSYEKL. The CDR3 sequence is CASSTGTGAMNTEAFF. The CDR3 bases are TGCGCCAGCAGCACCGGGACAGGGGCAATGAACACTGAAGCTTTCTTT.

This clonotype appeared many times. This chain links TRBV7-2 with TRBJ2-7; 12 positions match TRBD2. Germline loops: CDR1 SGHTA, CDR2 FQGNSA. V was clipped by 6 bases and J by 7 bases; unmatched bases: 7. This CDR3 region has 14 residues. The CDR3 spells CASRQAGTSGEQYF. CDR3 bases: TGTGCCAGCAGACAAGCCGGGACTAGCGGGGAGCAGTACTTC.

This clonotype has ten or more counts. V is TRBV6-2 or TRBV6-3 and J is TRBJ1-3; 9 nucleotides match TRBD1. Germline V CDR1 and CDR2: MNHEY, SVGEGT. This CDR3 has 14 amino acids. After removal of 6 bases from V and 2 bases from J, the junction contained 2 bases not matched to a gene. The CDR3 reads CASRRTGAGNTIYF. The CDR3, as DNA: TGTGCCAGCAGAAGGACAGGGGCTGGAAACACCATATATTTT.

In its sample, this clonotype was seen many times. The rearrangement uses TRBV4-2 and TRBJ1-1; no definite D call. Trimming took 0 bases from V and 1 from J, leaving 12 bases between them. In germline, CDR1 is LGHNA, CDR2 YNFKEQ. The CDR3 sequence is 16 residues long. The CDR3, as DNA: TGTGCCAGCAGCCAAGATGGGTTTGTTGCGAACACTGAAGCTTTCTTT. It is translated as CASSQDGFVANTEAFF.

This clonotype has a handful of counts. The gene calls are TRBV29-1 and TRBJ2-5; TRBD2 aligns across 7 bases. CDR1 and CDR2 (germline): SQVTM, ANQGSEA. The V gene end was trimmed by 7 bases and the J gene end by 9 bases; junction bases not matched to a gene: 14. CDR3 size: 13 residues. The CDR3 nucleotides read TGCAGCGGATCGGCGGGACCTCGGGAGGCCCAGTACTTC. Protein: CSGSAGPREAQYF.